This is a list of T cell receptor beta chains from one sample in a study of blood T cells in healthy people across ages. One entry per CDR3 protein, called by TCRdb with MiXCR from the 5' RACE reads. Of about 1.8 million distinct CDR3 sequences in the sample, approximately 50% were seen once. Sequences were obtained from blood. The receptors stem from a woman aged 40 to 55 in good health. CDR3s include the opening cysteine and the closing phenylalanine or tryptophan. A D gene is named only where the DNA matches it firmly. The listing skips clone size in some rows; elsewhere it reads once, few, many or a size class.

V gene	clone size	CDR3 length	D gene	J gene	CDR3 protein	CDR3 DNA
TRBV28	-	13	-	TRBJ2-1	CASSGWEYNEQFF	TGTGCCAGCAGTGGGTGGGAGTACAATGAGCAGTTCTTC
TRBV25-1	-	14	-	TRBJ2-1	CASSASGAYNEQFF	TGTGCCAGCAGCGCTTCGGGGGCCTACAATGAGCAGTTCTTC
TRBV3-1	-	14	-	TRBJ1-2	CASSSSLTRYGYTF	TGTGCCAGCAGCTCAAGCCTCACCCGCTATGGCTACACCTTC
TRBV5-1	-	14	-	TRBJ2-3	CASSLGDGQDTQYF	TGCGCCAGCAGCTTGGGGGACGGTCAAGATACGCAGTATTTT
TRBV11-1	-	13	-	TRBJ2-1	CASSLAAFGMQFF	TGTGCCAGCAGCTTAGCTGCCTTCGGGATGCAGTTCTTC
TRBV6-5	few	15	-	TRBJ1-1	CASSPRREGHAEAFF	TGTGCCAGCAGTCCCCGACGGGAAGGGCACGCTGAAGCTTTCTTT
TRBV7-9	-	16	-	TRBJ1-2	CASSPGGQGYREGYTF	TGTGCCAGCAGCCCCGGGGGGCAGGGTTACCGGGAAGGCTACACCTTC
TRBV20-1	-	14	-	TRBJ2-7	CSARVDRFPYEQYF	TGCAGTGCTAGGGTTGACAGGTTCCCCTACGAGCAGTACTTC
TRBV6-1	few	17	TRBD2	TRBJ2-7	CASTSGGLAGAAYEQYF	TGTGCCAGCACCTCAGGGGGACTAGCGGGGGCGGCCTACGAGCAGTACTTC
TRBV25-1	few	14	TRBD1	TRBJ1-2	CASSEPIDREGYTF	TGTGCCAGCAGTGAACCTATCGACAGGGAAGGCTACACCTTC
TRBV7-2	-	18	TRBD2	TRBJ2-1	CASSLGLAGGPKGNEQFF	TGTGCCAGCAGCCTGGGACTAGCGGGGGGGCCGAAAGGAAATGAGCAGTTCTTC
TRBV19	-	13	-	TRBJ2-1	CASSRQYLNEQFF	TGTGCCAGTAGTCGACAGTATTTGAATGAGCAGTTCTTC
TRBV14	-	15	TRBD2	TRBJ2-7	CASSPTSGIHNEQYF	TGTGCCAGCAGCCCCACTAGCGGGATTCACAATGAGCAGTACTTC
TRBV14	-	12	-	TRBJ1-6	CASSQYSFGLHF	TGTGCCAGCAGCCAATACAGTTTTGGCCTCCACTTT
TRBV6-2/TRBV6-3	-	16	TRBD2	TRBJ2-5	CASSYSSAGGQETQYF	TGTGCCAGCAGTTACAGCTCAGCGGGGGGCCAAGAGACCCAGTACTTC
TRBV20-1	once	11	-	TRBJ1-1	CSPQVNTEAFF	TGCAGTCCCCAGGTGAACACTGAAGCTTTCTTT
TRBV11-2	few	13	-	TRBJ1-2	CASSAGMVYGYTF	TGTGCCAGCAGCGCAGGGATGGTCTATGGCTACACCTTC
TRBV20-1	-	11	-	TRBJ2-7	CSARRLSDQYF	TGCAGTGCTAGGAGGTTATCAGACCAGTACTTC
TRBV27	-	12	TRBD2	TRBJ2-3	CASRGESDTQYF	TGTGCCAGTCGGGGGGAATCAGATACGCAGTATTTT
TRBV7-9	few	13	-	TRBJ2-3	CASSPANTDTQYF	TGTGCCAGCAGTCCCGCTAACACAGATACGCAGTATTTT
TRBV11-1	-	15	-	TRBJ1-6	CASSLSGRNNSPLHF	TGTGCCAGCAGCTTAAGTGGCAGGAATAATTCACCCCTCCACTTT
TRBV7-9	-	15	-	TRBJ1-4	CASSPPGRVNEKLFF	TGTGCCAGCAGCCCCCCGGGACGGGTCAATGAAAAACTGTTTTTT
TRBV28	-	15	-	TRBJ2-1	CASSPTGAGLAEQFF	TGTGCCAGCAGTCCCACCGGCGCGGGGCTCGCTGAGCAGTTCTTC
TRBV2	-	12	-	TRBJ2-5	CASSEALETQYF	TGTGCCAGCAGTGAAGCGCTGGAGACCCAGTACTTC
TRBV7-9	many	15	-	TRBJ2-1	CASSPTASSYNEQFF	TGTGCCAGCAGCCCCACCGCGAGCTCCTACAATGAGCAGTTCTTC
TRBV6-5	-	18	TRBD2	TRBJ2-1	CASSYSSLGRGTYNEQFF	TGTGCCAGCAGTTACTCGAGTCTCGGGAGGGGTACCTACAATGAGCAGTTCTTC
TRBV7-2	-	15	-	TRBJ2-7	CASSLQPGFPYEQYF	TGTGCCAGCAGCTTGCAACCGGGCTTTCCCTACGAGCAGTACTTC
TRBV7-2	many	15	TRBD2	TRBJ2-3	CASSLSAGGRDTQYF	TGTGCCAGCAGCTTATCCGCGGGGGGGCGCGATACGCAGTATTTT
TRBV7-9	-	14	-	TRBJ1-2	CASSLIGALGGYTF	TGTGCCAGCAGCTTGATAGGGGCGCTTGGTGGCTACACCTTC
TRBV12-3/TRBV12-4	-	15	-	TRBJ2-7	CASSPGDAEAYEQYF	TGTGCCAGCAGCCCCGGGGACGCCGAAGCCTACGAGCAGTACTTC
TRBV6-2/TRBV6-3	-	15	TRBD1	TRBJ1-1	CASTDRQGGIPEAFF	TGTGCCAGCACCGACCGACAGGGAGGAATACCTGAAGCTTTCTTT
TRBV28	-	14	TRBD1	TRBJ2-7	CASSPGGPPYEQYF	TGTGCCAGCAGTCCAGGGGGCCCGCCCTACGAGCAGTACTTC
TRBV7-2	once	17	TRBD1	TRBJ2-1	CASSLDGVRGPNNEQFF	TGTGCCAGCAGCTTAGACGGGGTGAGGGGGCCGAACAATGAGCAGTTCTTC
TRBV28	-	16	TRBD2	TRBJ2-3	CASSPRLAGGSATQYF	TGTGCCAGCAGTCCCCGTCTAGCGGGGGGCTCGGCAACGCAGTATTTT
TRBV13	-	14	TRBD1	TRBJ2-7	CASSSGQKVYEQYF	TGTGCCAGCAGCTCGGGACAGAAAGTCTACGAGCAGTACTTC
TRBV7-9	-	14	-	TRBJ2-3	CASSWGSTTDTQYF	TGTGCCAGCAGCTGGGGTAGCACCACAGATACGCAGTATTTT
TRBV28	-	15	TRBD1	TRBJ2-5	CASSLMGQGTQTQYF	TGTGCCAGCAGCCTCATGGGACAGGGAACTCAGACCCAGTACTTC
TRBV10-3	few	13	TRBD1	TRBJ2-5	CATSTGDQETQYF	TGTGCCACCTCCACAGGGGACCAAGAGACCCAGTACTTC
TRBV7-2	-	18	-	TRBJ1-2	CASSAIGQNTLSNYGYTF	TGTGCCAGCAGCGCAATCGGACAGAACACCCTATCTAACTATGGCTACACCTTC
TRBV20-1	few	14	-	TRBJ2-5	CSAAGWQIQETQYF	TGCAGTGCTGCCGGATGGCAGATCCAAGAGACCCAGTACTTC
TRBV6-5	few	15	-	TRBJ1-2	CASSSTPQTHYGYTF	TGTGCCAGCAGTTCCACCCCACAGACACACTATGGCTACACCTTC
TRBV7-8	-	14	-	TRBJ2-4	CASSVDDRMGEQYF	TGTGCCAGCAGCGTCGACGACCGGATGGGGGAGCAGTACTTC